A single sample is the source of the 23 T cell receptor beta chains below, sequenced in a study of T cell responses to AZD1222 COVID-19 vaccine. Assay used: immunoSEQ multiplex PCR; TCRdb lists only in-frame clones, some missing. The data show about 160,000 clones, 75% to 95% seen once. The input for sequencing was peripheral blood, taken 28 days after the second AZD1222 dose. Every receptor here comes from an adult who received the AZD1222 COVID-19 vaccine.

The chain has TRBV5-6 and TRBJ1-2; possibly TRBD1 for D (6 bases). Trimming left V 4 bases short and J 8 bases short, with 24 bases between. This CDR3 spans 16 amino acids. Germline loops: CDR1 SGHDT, CDR2 YYEEEE. CDR3 loop: CASSPPSLTGLGGYTF. CDR3 sequence (DNA): TGTGCCAGCAGCCCGCCTTCTCTTACAGGGCTGGGGGGCTACACCTTC.

The chain recombines TRBV13 with TRBJ2-7; 7 positions agree with TRBD1. The CDR3 loop spans 15 amino acids. V lost 6 bases and J lost 2; bases outside the gene matches: 10. The germline gives CDR1 PRHDT, CDR2 FYEKMQ (reference sequence). The CDR3: CASRRGQLIPYEQYF. CDR3 nucleotides: TGTGCCAGCAGAAGGGGACAGCTTATACCCTACGAGCAGTACTTC.

The CDR3 loop reads CASTPGGSYGYTF. The CDR3, as DNA: TGTGCCAGCACCCCAGGTGGCTCCTATGGCTACACCTTC. The chain joins TRBV2 to TRBJ1-2; D gene ambiguous. Germline V gene lookup returns CDR1 SNHLY and CDR2 FYNNEI. The CDR3 contains 13 residues. The ends were cut back, 7 bases at V and 4 bases at J, with 13 bases in the middle.

This rearrangement joins TRBV15 to TRBJ2-7; 9 nucleotides match TRBD2. Trimming cost V 0 bases and J 3 bases; bases outside gene matches: 3. Germline V CDR1 and CDR2: LNHNV, YYDKDF (reference sequence). The CDR3 loop spans 15 amino acids. The CDR3 DNA sequence: TGTGCCACCAGCAGAGAGACTAGCGGAATCTACGAGCAGTACTTC. It specifies CATSRETSGIYEQYF.

This chain links TRBV10-3 with TRBJ2-3, with 7 nucleotides matching TRBD1. The junction had 8 bases not matched to a gene; V was cut back by 6 bases and J by 2 bases. The CDR3 has 15 residues. Germline CDR1 reads ENHRY; CDR2 reads SYGVKD. CDR3 nucleotide sequence: TGTGCCATCAGCCCGGGACAGAAACCCACAGATACGCAGTATTTT. Protein product: CAISPGQKPTDTQYF.

This clone was counted only a few times. The rearrangement links TRBV11-2 to TRBJ2-7; TRBD2 agrees at 10 bases. Germline trimming cut 5 bases from V and 4 bases from J; bases unmatched to any gene: 5. Germline V gene data show CDR1 as SGHAT and CDR2 as FQNNGV. CDR3 length: 14 amino acids. CDR3 nucleotides: TGTGCCAGCAGCCTGTGGACTAGCGGATACGAGCAGTACTTC. Amino acids: CASSLWTSGYEQYF.

The chain recombines TRBV5-8 with TRBJ2-3, with 11 bases that match TRBD1. With V trimmed by 5 bases and J by 7 bases, 6 bases remained unmatched. Germline assignment: CDR1 SGHTS and CDR2 YDEGEE. CDR3 length: 14 amino acids. The CDR3 loop reads CASSTGTGGNTQYF. In DNA, the CDR3 is TGTGCCAGCAGTACCGGGACAGGGGGTAATACGCAGTATTTT.

The rearrangement joins TRBV10-2 to TRBJ2-1; 13 nucleotides line up with TRBD2. From germline, CDR1 is WSHSY and CDR2 SAAADI. The CDR3 covers 17 residues. V lost 2 bases to trimming and J lost 7 bases; unmatched junction nucleotides: 8. CDR3 sequence reads: CASSEGQGLAGRNEQFF. DNA for the CDR3: TGCGCCAGCAGTGAGGGTCAGGGACTAGCGGGGAGGAATGAGCAGTTCTTC.

This chain uses TRBV19 with TRBJ1-1, with D possibly TRBD1 on 5 matching bases. V lost 1 base, J lost 2 bases, and 8 bases lay in between. Looked up from germline, CDR1 is LNHDA and CDR2 is SQIVND (reference sequence). The CDR3 is made up of 14 amino acids. The CDR3 protein is CASSIGGQNTEAFF. The CDR3 DNA reads TGTGCCAGTAGTATAGGAGGACAAAACACTGAAGCTTTCTTT.

Written as DNA, the CDR3 is TGTGCCAGCAGCGTAGGGGGGCGGGACAGGGGTGAAAAACTGTTTTTT. Amino acids: CASSVGGRDRGEKLFF. The chain combines TRBV9 with TRBJ1-4; 10 nucleotides align to TRBD1. This CDR3 contains 16 residues. Germline values: CDR1 SGDLS, CDR2 YYNGEE. V lost 0 bases, J lost 7 bases, and 6 bases stayed unmatched.

The chain recombines TRBV12-3 or TRBV12-4 with TRBJ1-1; D is unresolved. The V end lost 1 base, the J end lost 5 bases, and 8 bases lay between the germline ends. This CDR3 region has 13 residues. The CDR3 region is CASSLDPSTEAFF. The CDR3 DNA sequence: TGTGCCAGCAGTTTAGATCCTTCTACTGAAGCTTTCTTT.

The chain's CDR3 is CASSSGTRVQYF. The CDR3 DNA reads TGTGCCAGCAGTTCCGGGACTAGGGTGCAGTATTTT. This sequence joins TRBV12-3 or TRBV12-4 and TRBJ2-3; TRBD2 matches at 8 bases. The CDR3 loop spans 12 amino acids. Unmatched junction bases numbered 5, after V lost 4 bases and J lost 11 bases.

A word on this clone: The same CDR3 also results from other DNA sequences found in this sample. The chain is built from TRBV5-1 and TRBJ1-1; D is unclear. V lost 0 bases to trimming and J lost 8 bases, with 5 bases between them. CDR1 and CDR2 from the germline V gene are SGHRS and YFSETQ. This CDR3 is 11 amino acids long. Written as DNA, the CDR3 is TGCGCCAGCAGCTTGGGGACGGAAGCTTTCTTT. It translates to CASSLGTEAFF.

The chain couples TRBV6-1 to TRBJ2-7; TRBD1 is a possible D gene (5 bases). Between the trimmed V and J ends, which lost 2 bases and 4 bases, there was a span of 9 bases. Per germline, CDR1 MNHNS and CDR2 SASEGT. The CDR3 is 13 amino acids. In DNA form, the CDR3 reads TGTGCCAGCAGTGAATGGCAGGGTTACGAGCAGTACTTC. Protein product: CASSEWQGYEQYF.

The J gene is TRBJ2-7, the V gene TRBV7-9, with 9 bases lining up with TRBD1. The length of the CDR3 is 16 residues. Germline lookup yields CDR1 SEHNR and CDR2 FQNEAQ (reference sequence). With 6 bases clipped from V and 3 bases from J, the junction kept 12 bases outside the gene matches. CDR3 nucleotide sequence: TGTGCCAGCAGTATTACGTCGGGACAGGGAATCTACGAGCAGTACTTC. Its translation: CASSITSGQGIYEQYF.

The rearrangement links TRBV19 to TRBJ1-6; D gene ambiguous. Trimming cost V 5 bases and J 7 bases, with 12 bases left between them. CDR1 is LNHDA, CDR2 SQIVND, per germline (reference sequence). The CDR3 covers 14 residues. CDR3 amino acids: CASSLTTTNSPLHF. Here the CDR3 DNA reads TGTGCCAGTAGTCTGACAACCACGAATTCACCCCTCCACTTT.

V gene TRBV4-1 combines with J gene TRBJ2-1; the D gene is possibly TRBD2 (6 bases). This CDR3 is built from 13 residues. The V gene's germline CDR1 is MGHRA and CDR2 YSYEKL. Trimming removed 0 bases at V and 9 bases at J, with 9 bases between. The CDR3 DNA follows: TGCGCCAGCAGCCAAGATCCGGGAGTTGAGCAGTTCTTC. This gives the protein CASSQDPGVEQFF.

The rearrangement joins TRBV5-1 to TRBJ1-6; 8 nucleotides align to TRBD1. The CDR3 consists of 16 residues. V gave up 7 bases and J gave up 2 bases; unmatched junction bases: 8. The germline V gene has CDR1 SGHRS and CDR2 YFSETQ. The CDR3 DNA follows: TGCGCCAGCTCAACGGGACAGGTGACCTATAATTCACCCCTCCACTTT. Its translation is CASSTGQVTYNSPLHF.

The chain combines TRBV7-9 with TRBJ1-2, with unresolved D. This CDR3 contains 14 residues. V was cut by 6 bases and J by 2 bases, with 13 bases left in between. CDR1 is SEHNR and CDR2 is FQNEAQ in the germline V gene (reference sequence). The CDR3 bases are TGTGCCAGCAGTAGGCTCGGCGCCAACTATGGCTACACCTTC. It yields the protein CASSRLGANYGYTF.

The rearrangement links TRBV4-1 to TRBJ2-2, with 7 positions matching TRBD2. The germline CDR1 and CDR2 sequences are MGHRA and YSYEKL. V lost 3 bases to trimming and J lost 2 bases; unmatched junction nucleotides: 6. The CDR3 consists of 16 residues. CDR3 DNA: TGCGCCAGCAGCCACGGGACTACCGAAAACACCGGGGAGCTGTTTTTT. Residues: CASSHGTTENTGELFF.

CDR3 in DNA: TGTGCCAGCTCACCATGGCGGCCGCAAAATCAGCCCCAGCATTTT. Translation: CASSPWRPQNQPQHF. The genes are TRBV18 and TRBJ1-5; D is unresolved. The CDR3 consists of 15 residues. Trimming left V 2 bases short and J 4 bases short, with 12 bases between. CDR1 and CDR2 from the germline V gene are KGHSH and LQKENI.

This clone appeared a single time. The genes are TRBV7-6 and TRBJ2-1; D might be TRBD2 (6 bases). Trimming took 6 bases from V and 0 from J, leaving 12 bases between them. The CDR3 sequence is 15 residues long. From germline, CDR1 is SGHVS and CDR2 FNYEAQ. The DNA for the CDR3 is TGTGCCAGCAGTTCTATAGCGGCCTCCTACAATGAGCAGTTCTTC. Protein: CASSSIAASYNEQFF.

The chain recombines TRBV30 with TRBJ1-4; perhaps TRBD1 as D (5 bases). The CDR3 sequence is 15 residues long. Deletions cut 0 bases from V and 7 bases from J, with 15 bases between. CDR1 and CDR2 from the germline V gene are GTSNPN and SVGIG (reference sequence). CDR3 in amino acids: CAWSVTGAFGEKLFF. The CDR3 DNA sequence: TGTGCCTGGAGTGTGACCGGGGCGTTTGGTGAAAAACTGTTTTTT.